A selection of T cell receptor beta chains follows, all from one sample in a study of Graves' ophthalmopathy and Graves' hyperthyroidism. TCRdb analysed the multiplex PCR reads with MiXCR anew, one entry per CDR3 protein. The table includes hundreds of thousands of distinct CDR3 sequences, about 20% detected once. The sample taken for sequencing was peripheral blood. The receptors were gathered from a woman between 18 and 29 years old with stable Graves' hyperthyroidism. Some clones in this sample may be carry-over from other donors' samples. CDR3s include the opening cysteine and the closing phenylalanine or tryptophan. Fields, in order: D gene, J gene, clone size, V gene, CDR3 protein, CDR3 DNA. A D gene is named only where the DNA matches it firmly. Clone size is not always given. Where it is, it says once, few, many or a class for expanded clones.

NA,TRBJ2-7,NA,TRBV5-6,CASSLEGTDYPYEQYF,TGTGCCAGCAGCTTGGAAGGGACCGATTATCCCTACGAGCAGTACTTC
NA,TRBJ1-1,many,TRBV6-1,CASSKRDVNTEAFF,TGTGCCAGCAGTAAAAGGGATGTGAACACTGAAGCTTTCTTT
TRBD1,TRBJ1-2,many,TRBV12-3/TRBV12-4,CASSRTGEYGYTF,TGTGCCAGCAGTCGAACAGGGGAGTATGGCTACACCTTC
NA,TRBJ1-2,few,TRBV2,CASSELGRAVDYTF,TGTGCCAGCAGTGAACTGGGCCGGGCAGTGGACTACACCTTC
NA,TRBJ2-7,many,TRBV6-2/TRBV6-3,CASSYSTGAYEQYF,TGTGCCAGCAGTTACTCGACAGGTGCCTACGAGCAGTACTTC
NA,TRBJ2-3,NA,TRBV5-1,CASSFLGGSTDTQYF,TGCGCCAGCAGCTTTTTGGGCGGGAGCACAGATACGCAGTATTTT
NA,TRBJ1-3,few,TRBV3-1,CASSQGGGSGNTIYF,TGTGCCAGCAGCCAAGGGGGGGGCTCTGGAAACACCATATATTTT
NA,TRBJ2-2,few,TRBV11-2,CASSLGFLRDTGVLFF,TGTGCCAGCAGCTTAGGTTTCTTGAGGGACACCGGGGTGCTGTTTTTT
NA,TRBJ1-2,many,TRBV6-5,CASSYDMRDYGYTF,TGTGCCAGCAGTTATGACATGCGGGACTATGGCTACACCTTC
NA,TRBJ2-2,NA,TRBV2,CASSEQGSPTGELFF,TGTGCCAGCAGTGAACAGGGCTCCCCCACCGGGGAGCTGTTTTTT
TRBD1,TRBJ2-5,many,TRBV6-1,CASSRDSNQETQYF,TGTGCCAGCAGTAGGGACAGTAACCAAGAGACCCAGTACTTC
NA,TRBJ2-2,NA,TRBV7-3,CASSLPALRGELFF,TGTGCCAGCAGCCTTCCGGCCCTTCGCGGGGAGCTGTTTTTT
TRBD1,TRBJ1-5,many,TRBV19,CASSIVRTGGAVGQPQHF,TGTGCCAGTAGTATAGTCCGGACAGGCGGCGCGGTAGGGCAGCCCCAGCATTTT
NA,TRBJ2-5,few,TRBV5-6,CASSFTPFRQGRETQYF,TGTGCCAGCAGCTTTACCCCTTTTAGGCAGGGAAGAGAGACCCAGTACTTC
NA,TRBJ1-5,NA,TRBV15,CATSRDRSYSNQPQHF,TGTGCCACCAGCAGAGACAGGTCTTATAGCAATCAGCCCCAGCATTTT
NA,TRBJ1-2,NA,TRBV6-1,CAAIDSGGGYTF,TGTGCCGCCATTGACAGCGGGGGTGGCTACACCTTC
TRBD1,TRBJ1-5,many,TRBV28,CASSTAAGGIQPQHF,TGTGCCAGCAGTACCGCCGCAGGGGGTATACAGCCCCAGCATTTT
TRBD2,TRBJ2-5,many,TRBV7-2,CASSSRLERGKETQYF,TGTGCCAGCAGCTCACGTCTCGAGCGGGGGAAAGAGACCCAGTACTTC
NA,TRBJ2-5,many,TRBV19,CASSPPWEETQYF,TGTGCCAGTAGTCCCCCTTGGGAAGAGACCCAGTACTTC
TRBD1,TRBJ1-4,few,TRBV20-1,CSARGPNSAGGGEKLFF,TGCAGTGCTAGGGGTCCTAATTCGGCAGGGGGCGGTGAAAAACTGTTTTTT
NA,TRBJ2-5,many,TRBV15,CATSSGGTQYF,TGTGCCACCAGCAGTGGAGGGACCCAGTACTTC
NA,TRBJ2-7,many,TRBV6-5,CASTQGTYEQYF,TGTGCCAGCACTCAGGGTACCTACGAGCAGTACTTC
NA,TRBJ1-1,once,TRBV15,CATSRPTGGRTEAFF,TGTGCCACCAGCCGGCCAACGGGCGGTCGGACTGAAGCTTTCTTT
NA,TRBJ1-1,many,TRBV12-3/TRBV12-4,CASSYRVGDTEAFF,TGTGCCAGCTCTTACCGGGTGGGAGACACTGAAGCTTTCTTT
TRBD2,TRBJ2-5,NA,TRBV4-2,CASSQDLLAGGEKETQYF,TGTGCCAGCAGCCAAGATTTACTAGCGGGGGGGGAAAAAGAGACCCAGTACTTC
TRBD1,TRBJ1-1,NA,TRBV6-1,CASSEATGMDTEAFF,TGTGCCAGCAGTGAAGCGACAGGGATGGACACTGAAGCTTTCTTT
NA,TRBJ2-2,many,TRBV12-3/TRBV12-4,CASRTHMGGLHTGELFF,TGTGCCAGCAGAACCCACATGGGGGGGCTCCACACCGGGGAGCTGTTTTTT
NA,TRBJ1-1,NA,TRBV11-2,CVSSGRVRNTEAFF,TGTGTCAGCAGCGGCCGGGTCAGAAATACTGAAGCTTTCTTT
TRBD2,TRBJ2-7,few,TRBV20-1,CSARPIRTGGLYEQYF,TGCAGTGCTAGACCTATCAGAACGGGGGGGCTCTACGAGCAGTACTTC
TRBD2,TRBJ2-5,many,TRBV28,CASSPGLAGVQETQYF,TGTGCCAGCAGTCCTGGACTAGCGGGAGTCCAAGAGACCCAGTACTTC
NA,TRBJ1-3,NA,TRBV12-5,CASGSTLPGNTIYF,TGTGCTAGTGGTTCCACCCTCCCTGGAAACACCATATATTTT
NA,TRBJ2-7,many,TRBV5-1,CASSSSFGYEQYF,TGCGCCAGCAGCTCATCATTCGGCTACGAGCAGTACTTC
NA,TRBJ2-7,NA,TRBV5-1,CASSGGSLHGDEQYF,TGCGCCAGCAGCGGGGGAAGCCTCCACGGGGACGAGCAGTACTTC
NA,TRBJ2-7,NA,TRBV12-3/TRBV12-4,CASSSVEVQYEQYF,TGTGCCAGCAGTTCTGTGGAGGTCCAGTACGAGCAGTACTTC
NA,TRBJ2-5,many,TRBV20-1,CSARVSQETQYF,TGCAGTGCTAGAGTGAGCCAAGAGACCCAGTACTTC
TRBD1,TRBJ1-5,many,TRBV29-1,CSVSQGDLNQPQHF,TGCAGCGTTTCACAGGGGGACCTCAATCAGCCCCAGCATTTT
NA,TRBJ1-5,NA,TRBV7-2,CASSYRIGDQPQHF,TGTGCCAGCAGCTACCGGATAGGTGATCAGCCCCAGCATTTT
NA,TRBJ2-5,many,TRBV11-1,CASSPFWGREGAETQYF,TGTGCCAGCAGCCCCTTCTGGGGCAGGGAAGGGGCCGAGACCCAGTACTTC
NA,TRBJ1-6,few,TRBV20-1,CSAARDGWNSPLHF,TGCAGTGCTGCTCGGGACGGGTGGAATTCACCCCTCCACTTT
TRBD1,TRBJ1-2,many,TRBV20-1,CSARTDRGLGYTF,TGCAGTGCTAGAACCGACAGGGGACTGGGCTACACCTTC
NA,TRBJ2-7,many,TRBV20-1,CSAPLGYEQYF,TGCAGTGCCCCCCTTGGCTACGAGCAGTACTTC
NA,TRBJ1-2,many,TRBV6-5,CASSSGQTYTF,TGTGCCAGCAGTTCCGGACAAACTTACACCTTC
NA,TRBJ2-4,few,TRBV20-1,CSAGVAGGVIQYF,TGCAGTGCCGGGGTGGCAGGGGGGGTCATTCAGTACTTC
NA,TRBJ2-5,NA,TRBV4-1,CASSTTSETQYF,TGCGCCAGCAGCACGACGTCGGAGACCCAGTACTTC
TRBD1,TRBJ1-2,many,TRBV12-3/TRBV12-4,CASGTGRLSYTF,TGTGCCAGCGGGACAGGCCGCTTAAGCTACACCTTC
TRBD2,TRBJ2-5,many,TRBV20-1,CSATSLVAGAGETQYF,TGCAGTGCTACCTCCTTGGTAGCGGGAGCTGGTGAGACCCAGTACTTC
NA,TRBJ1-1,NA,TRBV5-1,CASSGDTPEAFF,TGCGCCAGCAGCGGGGACACCCCTGAAGCTTTCTTT
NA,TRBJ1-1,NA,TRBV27,CASSLRAGVGTEAFF,TGTGCCAGCAGTTTAAGGGCAGGGGTCGGGACTGAAGCTTTCTTT
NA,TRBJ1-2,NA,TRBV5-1,CASSVTGTSYGYTF,TGCGCCAGCAGCGTCACCGGGACATCTTATGGCTACACCTTC
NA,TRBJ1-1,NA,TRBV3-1,CASSQLGGSGTEAFF,TGTGCCAGCAGCCAACTAGGGGGTTCGGGCACTGAAGCTTTCTTT